Sequencing of this T cell receptor (beta chain) was carried out in a study of CXCR3-negative and CXCR3-positive naive CD8 T cells. Study in general: TRB reads totalled about 135 million, about 1.5 +/- 0.3 million per library. Broader study findings: It was found that naive subsets had comparable surface CD5, and TCR strength was inferred from TRB CDR3 properties. CXCR3-positive naive cells carried more hydrophobic TRB CDR3s than CXCR3-negative ones.

Libraries were UMI-labeled 5' RACE TRB cDNA. TCRdb re-called the 5' RACE reads and gives one entry per CDR3 protein, without DNA. In all, the sample yields about 110,000 distinct CDR3 sequences. A note on this clonotype: The antigen is unknown.

There are 17 residues in the CDR3. Per the germline V gene, CDR1 is MGHDK and CDR2 is SYGVNS. V is TRBV25-1 and J is TRBJ2-5. This receptor was obtained from a human donor in good health. Some clones in this sample may be carry-over from other donors' samples. Sequences were obtained from naive CXCR3+ CD8+ T cells from blood. As to subset: CD45RO-CCR7+CD27+CD95- naive CD8+ T cells expressing CXCR3 (TNR3+). CDR3 residues: CASSEYNREAAQETQYF.